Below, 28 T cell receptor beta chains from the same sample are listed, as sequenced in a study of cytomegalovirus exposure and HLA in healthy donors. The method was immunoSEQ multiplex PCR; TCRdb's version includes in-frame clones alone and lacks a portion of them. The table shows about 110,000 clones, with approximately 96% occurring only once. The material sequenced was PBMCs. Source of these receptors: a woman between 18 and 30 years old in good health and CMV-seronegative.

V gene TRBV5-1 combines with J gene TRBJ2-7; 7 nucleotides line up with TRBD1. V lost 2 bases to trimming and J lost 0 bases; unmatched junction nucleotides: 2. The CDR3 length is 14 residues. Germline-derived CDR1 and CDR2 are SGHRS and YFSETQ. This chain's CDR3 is CASSFGTDSYEQYF. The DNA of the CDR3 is TGCGCCAGCAGCTTCGGGACAGACTCCTACGAGCAGTACTTC.

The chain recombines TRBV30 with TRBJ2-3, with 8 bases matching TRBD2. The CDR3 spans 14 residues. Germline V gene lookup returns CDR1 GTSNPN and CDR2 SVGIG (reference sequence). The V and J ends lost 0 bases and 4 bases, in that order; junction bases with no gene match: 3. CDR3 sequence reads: CAWSVFGGADTQYF. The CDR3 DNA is TGTGCCTGGAGTGTATTCGGGGGGGCAGATACGCAGTATTTT.

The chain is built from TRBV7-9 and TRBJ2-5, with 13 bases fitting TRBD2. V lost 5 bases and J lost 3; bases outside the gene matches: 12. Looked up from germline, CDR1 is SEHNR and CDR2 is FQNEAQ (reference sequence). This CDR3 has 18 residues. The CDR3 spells CASSPNRPTSGGKETQYF. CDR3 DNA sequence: TGTGCCAGCAGCCCGAATAGGCCGACTAGCGGGGGGAAAGAGACCCAGTACTTC.

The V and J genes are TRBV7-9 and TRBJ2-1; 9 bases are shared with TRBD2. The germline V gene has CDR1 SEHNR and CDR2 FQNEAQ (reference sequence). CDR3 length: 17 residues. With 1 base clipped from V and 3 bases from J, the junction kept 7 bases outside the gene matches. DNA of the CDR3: TGTGCCAGCAGCTTAGACGTCAGCGGGGGGCACTACAATGAGCAGTTCTTC. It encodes CASSLDVSGGHYNEQFF.

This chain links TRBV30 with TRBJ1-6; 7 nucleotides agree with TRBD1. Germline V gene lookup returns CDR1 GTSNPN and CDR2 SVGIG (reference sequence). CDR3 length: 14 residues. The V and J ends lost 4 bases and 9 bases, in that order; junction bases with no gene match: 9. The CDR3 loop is CAWKHRGWSSPLHF. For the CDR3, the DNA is TGTGCCTGGAAACACAGGGGTTGGAGTTCACCCCTCCACTTT.

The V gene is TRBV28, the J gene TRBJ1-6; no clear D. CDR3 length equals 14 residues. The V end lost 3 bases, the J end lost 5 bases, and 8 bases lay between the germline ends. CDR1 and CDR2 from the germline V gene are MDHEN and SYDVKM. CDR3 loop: CASSFWQDNSPLHF. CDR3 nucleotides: TGTGCCAGCAGTTTTTGGCAGGATAATTCACCCCTCCACTTT.

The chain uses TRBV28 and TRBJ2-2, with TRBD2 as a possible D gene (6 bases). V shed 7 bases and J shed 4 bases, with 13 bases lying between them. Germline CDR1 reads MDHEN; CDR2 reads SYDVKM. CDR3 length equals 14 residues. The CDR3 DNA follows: TGTGCCAGCATCTGGGGGGTAGGCACCGGGGAGCTGTTTTTT. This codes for CASIWGVGTGELFF.

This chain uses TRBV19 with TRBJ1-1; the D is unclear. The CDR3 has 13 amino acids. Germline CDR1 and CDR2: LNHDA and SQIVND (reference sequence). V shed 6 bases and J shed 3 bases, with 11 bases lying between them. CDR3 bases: TGTGCCAGTAGGGTATATCGGGACACTGAAGCTTTCTTT. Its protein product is CASRVYRDTEAFF.

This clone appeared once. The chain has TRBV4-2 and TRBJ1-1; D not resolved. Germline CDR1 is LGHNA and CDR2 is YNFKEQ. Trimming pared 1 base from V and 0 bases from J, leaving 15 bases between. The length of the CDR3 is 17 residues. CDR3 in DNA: TGTGCCAGCAGCCAAGGTGTCGGAGCGAGTCTGAACACTGAAGCTTTCTTT. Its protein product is CASSQGVGASLNTEAFF.

The CDR3 nucleotides are TGTGCCAGTAGTATCGGGGGGTCCTACAATGAGCAGTTCTTC. This translates into CASSIGGSYNEQFF. This chain links TRBV19 with TRBJ2-1; 7 nucleotides align to TRBD2. Per the germline V gene, CDR1 is LNHDA and CDR2 is SQIVND (reference sequence). CDR3 length equals 14 residues. V lost 3 bases to trimming and J lost 1 base; unmatched junction nucleotides: 0.

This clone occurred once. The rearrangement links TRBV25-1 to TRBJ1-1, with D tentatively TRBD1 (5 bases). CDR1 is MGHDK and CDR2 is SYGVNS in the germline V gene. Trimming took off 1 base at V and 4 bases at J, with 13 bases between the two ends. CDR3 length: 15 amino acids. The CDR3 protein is CASSESRSGGTEAFF. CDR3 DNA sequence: TGTGCCAGCAGTGAATCGCGGTCCGGGGGCACTGAAGCTTTCTTT.

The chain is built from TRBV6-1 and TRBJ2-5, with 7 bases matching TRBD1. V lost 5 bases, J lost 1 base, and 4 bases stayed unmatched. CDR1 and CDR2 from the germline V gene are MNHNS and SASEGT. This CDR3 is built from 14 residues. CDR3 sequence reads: CASSKRDSQETQYF. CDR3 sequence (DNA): TGTGCCAGCAGTAAACGGGACAGCCAAGAGACCCAGTACTTC.

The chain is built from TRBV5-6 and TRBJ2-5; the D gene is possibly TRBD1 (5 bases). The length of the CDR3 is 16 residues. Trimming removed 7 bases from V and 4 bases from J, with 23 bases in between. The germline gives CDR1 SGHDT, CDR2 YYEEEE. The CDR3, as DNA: TGTGCCAGCGGCAGGCGATTGGGCAGGGCCAGAGAGACCCAGTACTTC. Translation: CASGRRLGRARETQYF.

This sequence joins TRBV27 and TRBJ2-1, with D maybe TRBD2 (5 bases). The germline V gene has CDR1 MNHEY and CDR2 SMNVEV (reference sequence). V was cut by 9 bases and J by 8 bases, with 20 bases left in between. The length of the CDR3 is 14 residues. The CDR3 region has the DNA TGTGCCAGGGGCAGGAGGATTTCGGATGATGAGCAGTTCTTC. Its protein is CARGRRISDDEQFF.

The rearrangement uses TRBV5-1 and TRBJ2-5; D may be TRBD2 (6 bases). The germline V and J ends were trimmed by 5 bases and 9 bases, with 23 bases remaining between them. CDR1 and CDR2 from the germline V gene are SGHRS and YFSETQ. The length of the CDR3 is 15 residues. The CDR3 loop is CASSGGLQLWGAQYF. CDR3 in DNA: TGCGCCAGCAGTGGGGGGTTGCAGCTGTGGGGTGCCCAGTACTTC.

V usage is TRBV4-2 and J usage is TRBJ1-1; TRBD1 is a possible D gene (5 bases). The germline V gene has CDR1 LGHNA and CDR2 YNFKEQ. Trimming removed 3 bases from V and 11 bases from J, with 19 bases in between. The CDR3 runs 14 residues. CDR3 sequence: CASSHRASPSGAFF. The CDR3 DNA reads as TGTGCCAGCAGCCACCGGGCCTCACCCTCAGGGGCTTTCTTT.

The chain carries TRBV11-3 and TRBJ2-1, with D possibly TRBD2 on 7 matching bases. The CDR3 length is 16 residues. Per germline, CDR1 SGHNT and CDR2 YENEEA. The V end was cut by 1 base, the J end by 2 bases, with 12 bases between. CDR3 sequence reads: CASSLVGGGAYNEQFF. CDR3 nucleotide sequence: TGTGCCAGCAGCTTAGTCGGCGGGGGCGCCTACAATGAGCAGTTCTTC.

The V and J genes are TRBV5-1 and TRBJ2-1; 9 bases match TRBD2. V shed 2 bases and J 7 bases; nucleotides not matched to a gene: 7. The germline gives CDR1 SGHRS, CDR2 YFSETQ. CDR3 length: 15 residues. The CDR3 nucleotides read TGCGCCAGCAGCTTAGGTGTCAGCGGGGGGAATGAGCAGTTCTTC. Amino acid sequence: CASSLGVSGGNEQFF.

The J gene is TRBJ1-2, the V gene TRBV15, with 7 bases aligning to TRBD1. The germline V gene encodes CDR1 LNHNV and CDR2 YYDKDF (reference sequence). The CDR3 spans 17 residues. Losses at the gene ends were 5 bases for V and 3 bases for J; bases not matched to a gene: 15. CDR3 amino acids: CATSYLKWDSGDYGYTF. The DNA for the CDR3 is TGTGCCACCAGCTATTTGAAGTGGGACAGTGGGGACTATGGCTACACCTTC.

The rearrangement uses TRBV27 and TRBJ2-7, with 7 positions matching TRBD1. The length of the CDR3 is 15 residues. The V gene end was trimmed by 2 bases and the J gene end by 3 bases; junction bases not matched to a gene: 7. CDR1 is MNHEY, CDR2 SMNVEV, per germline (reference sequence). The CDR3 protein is CASSLTGADIYEQYF. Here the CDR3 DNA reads TGTGCCAGCAGTTTAACAGGGGCCGATATCTACGAGCAGTACTTC.

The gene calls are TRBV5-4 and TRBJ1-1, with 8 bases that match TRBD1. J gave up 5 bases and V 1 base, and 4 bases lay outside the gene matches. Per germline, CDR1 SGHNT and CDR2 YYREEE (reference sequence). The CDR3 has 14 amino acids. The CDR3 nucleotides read TGTGCCAGCAGCTTGAGGCAGGGGGCAACTGAAGCTTTCTTT. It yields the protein CASSLRQGATEAFF.

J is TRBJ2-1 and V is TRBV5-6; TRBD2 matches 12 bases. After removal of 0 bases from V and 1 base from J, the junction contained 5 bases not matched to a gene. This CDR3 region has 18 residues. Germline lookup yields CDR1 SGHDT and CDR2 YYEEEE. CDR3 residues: CASSLGLAGANSYNEQFF. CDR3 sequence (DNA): TGTGCCAGCAGCTTGGGACTAGCGGGGGCTAATTCCTACAATGAGCAGTTCTTC.

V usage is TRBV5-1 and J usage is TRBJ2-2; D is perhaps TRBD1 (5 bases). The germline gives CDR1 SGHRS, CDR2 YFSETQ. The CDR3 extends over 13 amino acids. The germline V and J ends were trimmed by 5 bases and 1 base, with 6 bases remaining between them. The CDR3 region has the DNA TGCGCCAGCAGTAGGGGGAACACCGGGGAGCTGTTTTTT. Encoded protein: CASSRGNTGELFF.

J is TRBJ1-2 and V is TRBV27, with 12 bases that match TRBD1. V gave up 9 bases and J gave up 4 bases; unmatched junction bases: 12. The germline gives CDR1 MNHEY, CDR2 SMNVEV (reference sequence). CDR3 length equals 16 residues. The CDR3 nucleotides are TGTGCCAGTTCCGGGACAGGGGGCCAGTCCCTCTATGGCTACACCTTC. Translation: CASSGTGGQSLYGYTF.

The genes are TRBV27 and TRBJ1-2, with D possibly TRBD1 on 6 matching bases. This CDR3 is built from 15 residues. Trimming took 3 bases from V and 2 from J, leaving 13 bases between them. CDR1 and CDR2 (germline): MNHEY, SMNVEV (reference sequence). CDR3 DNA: TGTGCCAGCAGTTTCACGGGGGGCTTGAACTATGGCTACACCTTC. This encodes CASSFTGGLNYGYTF.

The CDR3, as DNA: TGTGCCAGCAGCCAAGATTATCTAGCGGGGGTGTACTACGAGCAGTACTTC. Translated: CASSQDYLAGVYYEQYF. This rearrangement joins TRBV4-2 to TRBJ2-7, with TRBD2 identical over 10 bases. This CDR3 is 17 amino acids long. Unmatched junction bases numbered 8, after V lost 0 bases and J lost 3 bases. CDR1 and CDR2 (germline): LGHNA, YNFKEQ.

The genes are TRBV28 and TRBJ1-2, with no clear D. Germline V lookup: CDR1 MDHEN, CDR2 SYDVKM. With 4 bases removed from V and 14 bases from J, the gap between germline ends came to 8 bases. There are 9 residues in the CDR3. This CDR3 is CASSSPSTF. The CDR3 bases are TGTGCCAGCAGTTCCCCCTCTACCTTC.

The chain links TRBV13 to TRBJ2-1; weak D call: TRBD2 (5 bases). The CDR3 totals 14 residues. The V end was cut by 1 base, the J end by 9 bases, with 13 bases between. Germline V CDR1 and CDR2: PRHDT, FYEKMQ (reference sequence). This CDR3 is CASSLAKLVFEQFF. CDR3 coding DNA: TGTGCCAGCAGCTTAGCCAAACTAGTCTTTGAGCAGTTCTTC.